The present entry profiles one TCR beta chain with its context. MiXCR, run by TCRdb on the 5' RACE reads, gives a single entry per CDR3 protein. This repertoire shows 620,000 or so distinct CDR3 sequences, roughly a sixth found once; its top ten account for approximately 15%. This entry is derived from a study of T cells after yellow fever vaccination. The wider study: The SMART-Seq v4 Ultra Low Input method served to prepare the low-cell-number fractions.

In germline, CDR1 is MNHEY, CDR2 SMNVEV (reference sequence). This CDR3 contains 15 residues. Trimming removed 6 bases from V and 4 bases from J; junction bases left unmatched: 8. This TCR came from a man aged 18 to 29 who received the YFV17D yellow fever vaccine. The V gene is TRBV27, the J gene TRBJ2-1; 8 nucleotides line up with TRBD2. Sequencing was performed on PBMCs, taken less than 6 days after the first yellow fever vaccination. The CDR3 DNA is TGTGCCAGCAGCCCTTTAGCGGGGCAATACAATGAGCAGTTCTTC. Residues: CASSPLAGQYNEQFF.